The clone carrying this T cell receptor beta chain was seen only once. The entry originates in a study of shared T cell receptors in the human thymus. Using immunoSEQ multiplex PCR, the repertoire was profiled, and TCRdb retains in-frame clones only, with some absent. Of under 700,000 clones listed, around 78% were seen once; the top ten hold 0.013%. This CDR3 region has 15 residues. Trimming cost V 3 bases and J 8 bases; bases outside gene matches: 12. Germline V gene sequence: CDR1 SGHTA, CDR2 FQGNSA. These same records also appear under a second study, on human thymus T cells. That paper states: Finnish infants who were healthy and having corrective surgery for congenital heart defects made up the donors. From resections taken during corrective heart surgery, the thymus tissue was obtained. V and J gene usage appeared biased in thymic and blood repertoires. Related work found strong thymic repertoire overlap between unrelated individuals.

The receptor was derived from a boy younger than two with a congenital heart defect. This rearrangement joins TRBV7-2 to TRBJ1-2; TRBD1 agrees at 7 bases. The sequencing input was thymocytes. CDR3 sequence: CASSFPQGRGKGYTF. The CDR3 DNA sequence: TGTGCCAGCAGCTTTCCCCAAGGCAGGGGGAAAGGCTACACCTTC. Based on the CDR3 plus reference TRBV7-2 and TRBJ1-2, the full variable domain is GAGVSQSPSNKVTEKGKDVELRCDPISGHTALYWYRQSLGQGLEFLIYFQGNSAPDKSGLPSDRFSAERTGGSVSTLTIQRTQQEDSAVYLCASSFPQGRGKGYTFGSGTRLTVV.